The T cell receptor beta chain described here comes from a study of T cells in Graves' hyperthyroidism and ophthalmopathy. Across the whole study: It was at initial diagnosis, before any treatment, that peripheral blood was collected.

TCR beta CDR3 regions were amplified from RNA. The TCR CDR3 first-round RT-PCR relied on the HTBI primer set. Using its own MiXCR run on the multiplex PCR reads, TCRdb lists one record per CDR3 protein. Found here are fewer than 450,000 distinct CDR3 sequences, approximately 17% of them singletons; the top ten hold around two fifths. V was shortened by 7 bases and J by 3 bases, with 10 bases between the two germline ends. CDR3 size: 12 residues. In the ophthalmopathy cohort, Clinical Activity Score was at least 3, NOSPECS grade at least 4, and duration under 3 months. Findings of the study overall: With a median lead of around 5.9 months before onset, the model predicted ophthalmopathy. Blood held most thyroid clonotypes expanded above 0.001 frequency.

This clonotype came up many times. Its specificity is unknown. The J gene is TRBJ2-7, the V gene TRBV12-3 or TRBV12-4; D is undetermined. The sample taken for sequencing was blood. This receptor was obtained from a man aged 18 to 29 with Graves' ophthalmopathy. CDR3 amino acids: CASTSSNYEQYF. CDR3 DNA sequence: TGTGCCAGCACCTCCTCAAACTACGAGCAGTACTTC.